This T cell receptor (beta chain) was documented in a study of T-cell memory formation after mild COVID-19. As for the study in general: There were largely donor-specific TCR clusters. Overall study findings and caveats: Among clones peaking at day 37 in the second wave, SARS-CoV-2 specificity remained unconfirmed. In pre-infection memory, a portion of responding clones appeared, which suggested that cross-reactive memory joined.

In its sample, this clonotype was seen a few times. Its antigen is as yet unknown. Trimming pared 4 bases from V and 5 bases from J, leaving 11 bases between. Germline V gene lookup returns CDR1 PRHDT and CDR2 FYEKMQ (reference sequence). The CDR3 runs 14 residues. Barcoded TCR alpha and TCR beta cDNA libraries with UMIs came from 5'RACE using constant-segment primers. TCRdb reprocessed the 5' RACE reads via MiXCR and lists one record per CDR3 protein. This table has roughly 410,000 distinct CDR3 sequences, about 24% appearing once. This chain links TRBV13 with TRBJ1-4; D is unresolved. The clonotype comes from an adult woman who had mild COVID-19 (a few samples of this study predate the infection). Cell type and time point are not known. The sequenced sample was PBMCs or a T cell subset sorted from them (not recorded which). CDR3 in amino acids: CASSWRNRNEKLFF. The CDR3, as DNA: TGTGCCAGCAGCTGGAGAAACCGGAATGAAAAACTGTTTTTT.